The T cell receptor (beta chain) described here comes from a study of patients and donors after allogeneic stem cell transplantation. Germline CDR1 is GTSNPN and CDR2 is SVGIG (reference sequence). The CDR3 has 13 amino acids. The V gene lost 0 bases and the J gene lost 5 bases, with 10 bases spanning the gap. TCRdb fed the RT-PCR reads into MiXCR, producing one record per CDR3 protein. This sample has some 960,000 distinct CDR3 sequences, with approximately 18% found just once. The TCR was taken from a human donor who was either an allogeneic HSCT recipient or a stem cell or donor lymphocyte infusion donor (not recorded which). It is not recorded whose cells these are; they may come from a transplant donor. The rearrangement joins TRBV30 to TRBJ2-5; D is unclear. Sequencing was performed on blood, either unsorted or a sorted T cell fraction (not recorded which). CDR3 sequence reads: CAWSVFDGETQYF. The CDR3 bases are TGTGCCTGGAGTGTATTCGATGGGGAGACCCAGTACTTC.